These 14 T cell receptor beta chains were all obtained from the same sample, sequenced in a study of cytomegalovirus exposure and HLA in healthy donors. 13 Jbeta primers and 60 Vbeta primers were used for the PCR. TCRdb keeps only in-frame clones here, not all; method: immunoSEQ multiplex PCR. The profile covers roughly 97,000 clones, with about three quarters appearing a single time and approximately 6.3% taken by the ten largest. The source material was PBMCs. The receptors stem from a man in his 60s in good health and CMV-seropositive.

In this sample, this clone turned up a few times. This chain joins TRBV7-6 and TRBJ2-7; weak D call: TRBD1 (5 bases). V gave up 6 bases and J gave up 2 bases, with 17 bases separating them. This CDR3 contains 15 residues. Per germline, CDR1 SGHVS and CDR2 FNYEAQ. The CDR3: CASSDPRDSPYEQYF. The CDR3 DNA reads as TGTGCCAGCAGTGACCCCCGAGACAGTCCCTACGAGCAGTACTTC.

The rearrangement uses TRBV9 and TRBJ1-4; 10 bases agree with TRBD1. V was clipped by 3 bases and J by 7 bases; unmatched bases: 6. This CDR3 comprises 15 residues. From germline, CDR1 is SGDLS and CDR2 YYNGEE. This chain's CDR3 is CASSAGQGGGEKLFF. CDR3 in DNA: TGTGCCAGCAGCGCAGGACAGGGGGGCGGTGAAAAACTGTTTTTT.

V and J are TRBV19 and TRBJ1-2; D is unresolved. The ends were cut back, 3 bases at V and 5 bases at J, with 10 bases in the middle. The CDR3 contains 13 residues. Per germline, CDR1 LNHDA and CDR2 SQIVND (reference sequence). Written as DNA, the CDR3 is TGTGCCAGTAGTATGCTAGGGAGTTATGGCTACACCTTC. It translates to CASSMLGSYGYTF.

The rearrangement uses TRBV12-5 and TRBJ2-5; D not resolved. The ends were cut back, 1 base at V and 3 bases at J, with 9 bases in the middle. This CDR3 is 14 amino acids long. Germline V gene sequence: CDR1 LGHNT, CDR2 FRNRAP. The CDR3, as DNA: TGTGCTAGTGGTTTGGATGGCGGTAAAGAGACCCAGTACTTC. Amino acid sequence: CASGLDGGKETQYF.

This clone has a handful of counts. CDR3 sequence (DNA): TGTGCCAGCAGTTCCCTGGGGGGGTTCCAAGAGACCCAGTACTTC. It yields the protein CASSSLGGFQETQYF. The chain recombines TRBV6-5 with TRBJ2-5; 7 bases map to TRBD2. V shed 4 bases, J shed 1 base, and the junction held 6 bases outside the gene matches. Germline CDR1 and CDR2: MNHEY and SVGAGI. The CDR3 is 15 amino acids.

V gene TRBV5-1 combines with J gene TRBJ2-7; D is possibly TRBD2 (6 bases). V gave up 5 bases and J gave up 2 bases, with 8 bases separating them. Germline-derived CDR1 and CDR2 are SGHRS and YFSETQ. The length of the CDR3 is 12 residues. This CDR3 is CASRGGTYEQYF. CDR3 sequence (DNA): TGCGCCAGCAGAGGAGGGACCTACGAGCAGTACTTC.

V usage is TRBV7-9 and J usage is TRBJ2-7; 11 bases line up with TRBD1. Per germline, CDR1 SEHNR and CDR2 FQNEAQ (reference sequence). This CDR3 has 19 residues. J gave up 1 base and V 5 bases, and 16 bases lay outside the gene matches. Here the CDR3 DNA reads TGTGCCAGCAGCCAAGCCGGGACAGGGGGACCCTGGGGGTCCTACGAGCAGTACTTC. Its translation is CASSQAGTGGPWGSYEQYF.

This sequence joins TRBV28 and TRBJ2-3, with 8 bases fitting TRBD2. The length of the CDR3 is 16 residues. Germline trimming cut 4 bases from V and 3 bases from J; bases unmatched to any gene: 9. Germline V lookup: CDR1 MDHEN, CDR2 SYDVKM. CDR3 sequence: CASSYPGSGDTDTQYF. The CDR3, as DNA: TGTGCCAGCAGTTATCCGGGTAGCGGGGATACAGATACGCAGTATTTT.

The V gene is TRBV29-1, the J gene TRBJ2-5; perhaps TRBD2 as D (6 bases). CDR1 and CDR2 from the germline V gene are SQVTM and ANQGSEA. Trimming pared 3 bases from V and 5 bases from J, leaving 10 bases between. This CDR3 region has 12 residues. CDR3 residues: CSVDRGLETQYF. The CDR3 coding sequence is TGCAGCGTTGATCGGGGGTTGGAGACCCAGTACTTC.

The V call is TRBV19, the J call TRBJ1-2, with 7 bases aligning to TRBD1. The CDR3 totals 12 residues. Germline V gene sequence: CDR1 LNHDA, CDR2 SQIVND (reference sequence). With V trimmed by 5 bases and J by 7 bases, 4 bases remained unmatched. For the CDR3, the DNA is TGTGCCAGTAGTGCCAACAGGGGTGGCTACACCTTC. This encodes CASSANRGGYTF. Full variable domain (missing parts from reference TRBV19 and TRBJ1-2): DGGITQSPKYLFRKEGQNVTLSCEQNLNHDAMYWYRQDPGQGLRLIYYSQIVNDFQKGDIAEGYSVSREKKESFPLTVTSAQKNPTAFYLCASSANRGGYTFGSGTRLTVV.

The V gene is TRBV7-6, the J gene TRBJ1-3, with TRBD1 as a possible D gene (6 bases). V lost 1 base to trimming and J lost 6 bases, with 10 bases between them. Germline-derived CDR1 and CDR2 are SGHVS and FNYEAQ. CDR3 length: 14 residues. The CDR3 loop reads CASSLDRVTNTIYF. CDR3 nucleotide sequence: TGTGCCAGCAGCTTAGACAGGGTGACAAACACCATATATTTT.

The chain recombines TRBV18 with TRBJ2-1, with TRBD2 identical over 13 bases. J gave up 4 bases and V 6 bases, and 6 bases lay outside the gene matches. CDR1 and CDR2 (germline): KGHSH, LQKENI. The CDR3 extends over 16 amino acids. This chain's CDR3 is CASSQRTSGGYNEQFF. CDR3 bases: TGTGCCAGCTCCCAGCGGACTAGCGGGGGTTACAATGAGCAGTTCTTC. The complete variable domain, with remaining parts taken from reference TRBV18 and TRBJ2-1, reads NAGVMQNPRHLVRRRGQEARLRCSPMKGHSHVYWYRQLPEEGLKFMVYLQKENIIDESGMPKERFSAEFPKEGPSILRIQQVVRGDSAAYFCASSQRTSGGYNEQFFGPGTRLTVL.

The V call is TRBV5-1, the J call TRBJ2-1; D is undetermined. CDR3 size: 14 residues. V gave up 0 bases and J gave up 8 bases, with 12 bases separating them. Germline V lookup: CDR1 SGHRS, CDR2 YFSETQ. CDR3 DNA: TGCGCCAGCAGCTTGGGGGTGAGGATCCATGAGCAGTTCTTC. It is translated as CASSLGVRIHEQFF.

The chain's CDR3 is CASSVQGGTDTQYF. DNA of the CDR3: TGTGCCAGTAGCGTACAGGGGGGCACAGATACGCAGTATTTT. This chain joins TRBV19 and TRBJ2-3; 8 bases map to TRBD1. Trimming took 6 bases from V and 1 from J; bases not matched to a gene: 3. The CDR3 consists of 14 residues. Germline CDR1 and CDR2: LNHDA and SQIVND (reference sequence).